A single T cell receptor (beta chain) is shown here with its context. In the original analysis: Reference gene primer amplification gave nucleated cell count estimates. The assay was immunoSEQ multiplex PCR, and TCRdb's table has in-frame clones only and misses some. The V and J calls and the clone size are those of that table, but D and trimming were determined from the DNA. The sample has almost 250,000 clones; around 86% are singletons. These data come from a study of blood T cell repertoires in COVID-19. As for the study in general: Acute-phase and convalescent COVID-19 samples originated in the United States, Italy and Spain. Sources were T cells, B-cell-depleted T cells, or PBMCs; the material itself was cDNA or gDNA.

Source material: peripheral blood. This TCR was sampled from a woman aged 55-75 years who had recovered from COVID-19.

The CDR3 region is CASSPLGQGYEQYF. CDR3 nucleotide sequence: TGTGCCAGCAGCCCCCTTGGACAGGGCTACGAGCAGTACTTC. V gene TRBV28 combines with J gene TRBJ2-7, with TRBD1 matching over 8 bases. Unmatched junction bases numbered 7, after V lost 6 bases and J lost 3 bases. Germline V lookup: CDR1 MDHEN, CDR2 SYDVKM. This CDR3 contains 14 residues.